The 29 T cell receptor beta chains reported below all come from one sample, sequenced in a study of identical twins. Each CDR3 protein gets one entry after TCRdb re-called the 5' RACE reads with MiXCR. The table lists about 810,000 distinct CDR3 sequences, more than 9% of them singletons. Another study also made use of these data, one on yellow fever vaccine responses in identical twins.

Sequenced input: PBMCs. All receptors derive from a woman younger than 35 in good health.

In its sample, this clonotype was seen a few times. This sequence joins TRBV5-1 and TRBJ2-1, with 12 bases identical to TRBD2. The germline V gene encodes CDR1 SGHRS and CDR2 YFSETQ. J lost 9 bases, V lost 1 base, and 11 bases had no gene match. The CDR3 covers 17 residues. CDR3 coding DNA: TGCGCCAGCAGCTTGAGGGAGCTAGCGGGAGGGCCGGGTGAGCAGTTCTTC. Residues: CASSLRELAGGPGEQFF.

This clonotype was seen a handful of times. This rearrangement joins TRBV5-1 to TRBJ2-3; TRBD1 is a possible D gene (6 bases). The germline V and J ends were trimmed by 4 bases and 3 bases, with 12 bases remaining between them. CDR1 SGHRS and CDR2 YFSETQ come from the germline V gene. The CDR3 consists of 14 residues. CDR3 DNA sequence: TGCGCCAGCAGCGCAGAGAGGGGGACAGATACGCAGTATTTT. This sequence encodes CASSAERGTDTQYF. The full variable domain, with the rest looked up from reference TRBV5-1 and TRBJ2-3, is KAGVTQTPRYLIKTRGQQVTLSCSPISGHRSVSWYQQTPGQGLQFLFEYFSETQRNKGNFPGRFSGRQFSNSRSEMNVSTLELGDSALYLCASSAERGTDTQYFGPGTRLTVL.

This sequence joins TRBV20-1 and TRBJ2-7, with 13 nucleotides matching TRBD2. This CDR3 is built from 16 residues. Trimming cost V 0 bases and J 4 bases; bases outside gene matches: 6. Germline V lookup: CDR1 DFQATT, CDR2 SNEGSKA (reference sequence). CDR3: CSARDLGTSGNYEQYF. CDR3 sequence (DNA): TGCAGTGCTAGAGATCTGGGGACTAGCGGGAATTACGAGCAGTACTTC.

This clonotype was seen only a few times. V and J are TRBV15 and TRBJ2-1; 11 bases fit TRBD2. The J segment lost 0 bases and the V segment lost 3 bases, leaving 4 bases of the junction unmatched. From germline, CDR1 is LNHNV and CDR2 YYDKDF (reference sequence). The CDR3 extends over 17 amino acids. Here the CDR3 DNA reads TGTGCCACCAGCAGGGGGACTAGCGGCCTCTCCTACAATGAGCAGTTCTTC. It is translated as CATSRGTSGLSYNEQFF. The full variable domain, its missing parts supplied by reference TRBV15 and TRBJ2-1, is DAMVIQNPRYQVTQFGKPVTLSCSQTLNHNVMYWYQQKSSQAPKLLFHYYDKDFNNEADTPDNFQSRRPNTSFCFLDIRSPGLGDTAMYLCATSRGTSGLSYNEQFFGPGTRLTVL.

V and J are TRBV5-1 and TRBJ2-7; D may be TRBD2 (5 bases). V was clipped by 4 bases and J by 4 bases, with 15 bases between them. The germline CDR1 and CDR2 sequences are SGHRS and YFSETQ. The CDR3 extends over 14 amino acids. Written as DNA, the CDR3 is TGCGCCAGCAGCCAGAACATGGCGGGTTACGAGCAGTACTTC. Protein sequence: CASSQNMAGYEQYF.

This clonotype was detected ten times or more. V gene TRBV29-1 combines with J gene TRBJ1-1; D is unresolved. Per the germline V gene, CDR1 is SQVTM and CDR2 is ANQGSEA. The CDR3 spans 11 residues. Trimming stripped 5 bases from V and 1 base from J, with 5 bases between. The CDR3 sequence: CSVSGNTEAFF. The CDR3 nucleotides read TGCAGCGTTTCCGGGAACACTGAAGCTTTCTTT.

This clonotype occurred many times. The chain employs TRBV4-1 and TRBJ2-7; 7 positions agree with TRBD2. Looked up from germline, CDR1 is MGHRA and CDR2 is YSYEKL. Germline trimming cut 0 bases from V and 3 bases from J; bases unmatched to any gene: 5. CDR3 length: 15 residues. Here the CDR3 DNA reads TGCGCCAGCAGCCAAGAGTGGGAGGGTTACTACGAGCAGTACGTC. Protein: CASSQEWEGYYEQYV.

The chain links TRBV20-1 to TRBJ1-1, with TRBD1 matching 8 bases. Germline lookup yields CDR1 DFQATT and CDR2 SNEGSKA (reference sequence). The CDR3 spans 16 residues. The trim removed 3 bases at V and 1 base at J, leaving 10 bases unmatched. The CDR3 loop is CSARITWDRRNTEAFF. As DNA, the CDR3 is TGCAGTGCTAGGATCACTTGGGACAGGAGGAACACTGAAGCTTTCTTT.

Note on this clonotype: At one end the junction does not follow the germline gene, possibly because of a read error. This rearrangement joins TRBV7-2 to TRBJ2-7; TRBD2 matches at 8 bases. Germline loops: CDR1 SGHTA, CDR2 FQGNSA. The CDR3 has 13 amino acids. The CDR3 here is CASSLPLSGTRIF. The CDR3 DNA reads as TGTGCCAGCAGCTTACCTCTCTCCGGGACTAGGATCTTC. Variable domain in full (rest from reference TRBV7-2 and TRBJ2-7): GAGVSQSPSNKVTEKGKDVELRCDPISGHTALYWYRQSLGQGLEFLIYFQGNSAPDKSGLPSDRFSAERTGGSVSTLTIQRTQQEDSAVYLCASSLPLSGTRIFGPGTRLTVT.

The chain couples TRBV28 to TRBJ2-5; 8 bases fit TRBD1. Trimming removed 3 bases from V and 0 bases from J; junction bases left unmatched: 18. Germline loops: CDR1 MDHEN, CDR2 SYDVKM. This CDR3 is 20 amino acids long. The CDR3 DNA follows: TGTGCCAGCAGTTTTTTACTTGCACAGGGGGATCAGAAGTACCAAGAGACCCAGTACTTC. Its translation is CASSFLLAQGDQKYQETQYF.

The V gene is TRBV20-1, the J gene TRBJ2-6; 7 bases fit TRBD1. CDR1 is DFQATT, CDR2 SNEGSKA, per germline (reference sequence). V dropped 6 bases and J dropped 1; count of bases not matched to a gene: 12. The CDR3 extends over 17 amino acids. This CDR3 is CSAPDRDRGSGANVLTF. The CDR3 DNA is TGCAGTGCCCCCGACAGGGATCGGGGTTCTGGGGCCAACGTCCTGACTTTC.

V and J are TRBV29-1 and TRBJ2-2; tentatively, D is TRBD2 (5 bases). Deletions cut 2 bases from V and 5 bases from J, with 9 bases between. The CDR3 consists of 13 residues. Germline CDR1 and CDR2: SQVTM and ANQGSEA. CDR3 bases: TGCAGCGTTGAAAGAGGGCTAACCGGGGAGCTGTTTTTT. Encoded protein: CSVERGLTGELFF.

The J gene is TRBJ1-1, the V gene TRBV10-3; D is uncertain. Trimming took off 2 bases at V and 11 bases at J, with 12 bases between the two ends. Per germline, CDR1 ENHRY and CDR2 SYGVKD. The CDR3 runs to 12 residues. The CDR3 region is CAISEKEGYAFF. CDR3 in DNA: TGTGCCATCAGTGAGAAGGAAGGCTACGCTTTCTTT.

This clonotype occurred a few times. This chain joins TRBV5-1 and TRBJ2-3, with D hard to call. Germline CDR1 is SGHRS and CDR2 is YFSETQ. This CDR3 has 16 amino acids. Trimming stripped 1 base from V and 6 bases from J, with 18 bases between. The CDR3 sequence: CASSLKAITEWDTQYF. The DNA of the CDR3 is TGCGCCAGCAGCTTGAAGGCGATTACAGAGTGGGATACGCAGTATTTT.

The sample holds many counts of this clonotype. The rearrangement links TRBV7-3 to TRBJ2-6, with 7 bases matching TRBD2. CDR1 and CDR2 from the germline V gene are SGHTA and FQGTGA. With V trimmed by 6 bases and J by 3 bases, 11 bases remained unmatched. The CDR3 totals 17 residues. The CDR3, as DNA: TGTGCCAGCAGTTCCATGAAGCGGGAACTTGGGGCCAACGTCCTGACTTTC. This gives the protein CASSSMKRELGANVLTF.

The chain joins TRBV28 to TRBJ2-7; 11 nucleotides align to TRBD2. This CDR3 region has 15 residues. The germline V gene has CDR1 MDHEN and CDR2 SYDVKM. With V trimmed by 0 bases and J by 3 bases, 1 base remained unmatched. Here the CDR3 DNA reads TGTGCCAGCAGTTTATGGACTAGCGGGGTCTACGAGCAGTACTTC. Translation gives CASSLWTSGVYEQYF.

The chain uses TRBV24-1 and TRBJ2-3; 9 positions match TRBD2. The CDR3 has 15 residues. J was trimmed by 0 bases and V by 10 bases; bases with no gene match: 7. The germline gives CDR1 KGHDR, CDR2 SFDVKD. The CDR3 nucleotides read TGTGCCACGACATCTAGCGGGATGAGCACAGATACGCAGTATTTT. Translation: CATTSSGMSTDTQYF.

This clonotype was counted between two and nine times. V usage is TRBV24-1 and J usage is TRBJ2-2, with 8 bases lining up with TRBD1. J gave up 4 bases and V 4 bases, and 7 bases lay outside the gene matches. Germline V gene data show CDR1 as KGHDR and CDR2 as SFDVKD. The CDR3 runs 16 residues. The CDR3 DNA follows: TGTGCCACCAGTGACCGGGACAGGCGAGGCACCGGGGAGCTGTTTTTT. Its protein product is CATSDRDRRGTGELFF.

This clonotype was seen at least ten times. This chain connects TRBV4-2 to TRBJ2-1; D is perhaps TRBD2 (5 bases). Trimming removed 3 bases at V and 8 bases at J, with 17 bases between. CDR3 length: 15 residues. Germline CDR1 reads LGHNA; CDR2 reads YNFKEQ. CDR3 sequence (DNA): TGTGCCAGCAGCCAGGAGGAACTGAGAAGGCATGAGCAGTTCTTC. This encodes CASSQEELRRHEQFF.

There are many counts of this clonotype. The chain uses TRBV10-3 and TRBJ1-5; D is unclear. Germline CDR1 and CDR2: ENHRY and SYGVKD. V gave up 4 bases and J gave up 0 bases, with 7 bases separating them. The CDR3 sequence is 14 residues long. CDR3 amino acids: CAISGVDSNQPQHF. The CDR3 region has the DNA TGTGCCATCAGTGGTGTGGATAGCAATCAGCCCCAGCATTTT.

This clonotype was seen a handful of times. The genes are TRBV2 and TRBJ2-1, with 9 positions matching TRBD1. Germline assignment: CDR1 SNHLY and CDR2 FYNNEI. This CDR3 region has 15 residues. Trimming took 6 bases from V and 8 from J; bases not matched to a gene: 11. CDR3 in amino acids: CASSPGQGPGDEQFF. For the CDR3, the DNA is TGTGCCAGCAGCCCCGGACAGGGGCCTGGTGATGAGCAGTTCTTC.

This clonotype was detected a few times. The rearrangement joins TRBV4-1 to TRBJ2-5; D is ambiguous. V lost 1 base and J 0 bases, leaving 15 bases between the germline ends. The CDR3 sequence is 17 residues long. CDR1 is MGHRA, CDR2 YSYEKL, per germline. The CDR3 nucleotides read TGCGCCAGCAGCCAAGCTTCGAATAGCCCCAACCAAGAGACCCAGTACTTC. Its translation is CASSQASNSPNQETQYF.

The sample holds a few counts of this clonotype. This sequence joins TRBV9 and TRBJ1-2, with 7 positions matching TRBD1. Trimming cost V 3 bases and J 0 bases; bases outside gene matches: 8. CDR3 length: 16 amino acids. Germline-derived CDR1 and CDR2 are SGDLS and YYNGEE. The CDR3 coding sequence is TGTGCCAGCAGCGCCTCACAGGGGTTCTCTAACTATGGCTACACCTTC. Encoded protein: CASSASQGFSNYGYTF.

The CDR3 DNA sequence: TGTGCCAGCAGTTTAGCCCCGGGACTAGCGGGAGTTCTAGGCGGGGAGCTGTTTTTT. This gives the protein CASSLAPGLAGVLGGELFF. The chain carries TRBV12-3 or TRBV12-4 and TRBJ2-2, with TRBD2 identical over 14 bases. V was pared by 0 bases and J by 7 bases, with 10 bases of the junction left unmatched. The length of the CDR3 is 19 residues.

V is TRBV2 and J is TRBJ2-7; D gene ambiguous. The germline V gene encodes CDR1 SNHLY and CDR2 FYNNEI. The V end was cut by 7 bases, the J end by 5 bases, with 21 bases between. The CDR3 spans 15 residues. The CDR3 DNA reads TGTGCCAGCAATCCCAGTCGAGGTTTCCTGCACGAGCAGTACGTC. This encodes CASNPSRGFLHEQYV.

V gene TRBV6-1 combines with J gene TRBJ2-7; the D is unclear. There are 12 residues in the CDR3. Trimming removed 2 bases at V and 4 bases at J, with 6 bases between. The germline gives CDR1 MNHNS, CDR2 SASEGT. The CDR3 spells CASSEWWYEQYV. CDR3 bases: TGTGCCAGCAGTGAATGGTGGTACGAGCAGTACGTC.

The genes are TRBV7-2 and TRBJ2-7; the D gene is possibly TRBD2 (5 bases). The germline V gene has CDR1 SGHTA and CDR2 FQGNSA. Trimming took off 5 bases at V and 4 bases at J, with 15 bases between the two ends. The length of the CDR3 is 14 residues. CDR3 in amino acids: CASSPGVGRYEQYF. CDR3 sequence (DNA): TGTGCCAGCAGCCCAGGCGTTGGGAGATACGAGCAGTACTTC. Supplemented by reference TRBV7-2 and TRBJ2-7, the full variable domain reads GAGVSQSPSNKVTEKGKDVELRCDPISGHTALYWYRQSLGQGLEFLIYFQGNSAPDKSGLPSDRFSAERTGGSVSTLTIQRTQQEDSAVYLCASSPGVGRYEQYFGPGTRLTVT.

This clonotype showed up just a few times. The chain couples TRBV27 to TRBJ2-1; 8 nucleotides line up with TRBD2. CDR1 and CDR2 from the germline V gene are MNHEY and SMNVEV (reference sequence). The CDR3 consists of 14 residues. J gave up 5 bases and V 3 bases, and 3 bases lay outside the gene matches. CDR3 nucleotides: TGTGCCAGCAGTTTTTCGGGACTAGACAATGAGCAGTTCTTC. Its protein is CASSFSGLDNEQFF.

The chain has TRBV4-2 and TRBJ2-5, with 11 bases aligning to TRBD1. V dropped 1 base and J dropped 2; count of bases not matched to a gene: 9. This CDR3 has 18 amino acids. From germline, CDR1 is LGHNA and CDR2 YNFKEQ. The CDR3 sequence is CASSQVYAGTGGQETQYF. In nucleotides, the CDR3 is TGTGCCAGCAGCCAAGTTTACGCCGGGACAGGGGGGCAAGAGACCCAGTACTTC.